The 7 T cell receptor beta chains in this list originate from one sample, sequenced in a study of Ad26.COV2.S vaccination and SARS-CoV-2 variants. Profiled with immunoSEQ multiplex PCR; TCRdb holds only in-frame clones, not every one. The data hold 300,000 to 400,000 clones, with around 86% observed a single time. The treatment is: around 19 received Ad26.COV2.S at low or high dose, single or two shots; about 5 received placebo; per-sample allocation not given. Collection of samples fell on day 63 after the first vaccine or placebo injection. Sequences were derived from peripheral blood, sampled in a trial of Ad26.COV2.S vaccine versus placebo. The source is a person aged 18 to 65 who received the Ad26.COV2.S COVID-19 vaccine or a placebo.

This chain connects TRBV27 to TRBJ1-1, with D perhaps TRBD1 (6 bases). V was trimmed by 8 bases and J by 0 bases, leaving 19 bases between them. Germline V gene lookup returns CDR1 MNHEY and CDR2 SMNVEV (reference sequence). The length of the CDR3 is 16 residues. CDR3 residues: CASGLFTGRMNTEAFF. For the CDR3, the DNA is TGTGCCAGCGGCCTCTTTACAGGGAGAATGAACACTGAAGCTTTCTTT.

The genes are TRBV7-2 and TRBJ2-1; the D call may be TRBD1 or TRBD2 (6 bases each). Trimming cost V 1 base and J 3 bases, with 10 bases left between them. This CDR3 has 15 residues. CDR1 is SGHTA, CDR2 FQGNSA, per germline. Here the CDR3 DNA reads TGTGCCAGCAGCTTAGGCAGGGGAGGCTACAATGAGCAGTTCTTC. This codes for CASSLGRGGYNEQFF.

J is TRBJ2-7 and V is TRBV5-1; 12 nucleotides align to TRBD1. V dropped 4 bases and J dropped 6; count of bases not matched to a gene: 8. Germline V gives CDR1 SGHRS, CDR2 YFSETQ. The CDR3 has 15 residues. The CDR3 sequence is CASSHPGQGAVEQYF. The CDR3 region has the DNA TGCGCCAGCAGCCATCCGGGACAGGGGGCGGTCGAGCAGTACTTC.

The V gene is TRBV5-1, the J gene TRBJ2-3; 10 bases agree with TRBD1. J lost 4 bases, V lost 0 bases, and 5 bases had no gene match. The CDR3 is 16 residues long. The germline V gene encodes CDR1 SGHRS and CDR2 YFSETQ. The CDR3 here is CASSLDGTGAADTQYF. The CDR3 DNA is TGCGCCAGCAGCTTGGACGGGACAGGGGCTGCAGATACGCAGTATTTT.

The CDR3 DNA reads TGTGCCAGCAGTTACTTTAGGGACCGCTACAACAATGAGCAGTTCTTC. Its translation is CASSYFRDRYNNEQFF. V is TRBV6-6 and J is TRBJ2-1; tentatively, D is TRBD1 or TRBD2 (5 bases each). CDR3 length: 16 amino acids. V was pared by 1 base and J by 5 bases, with 15 bases between. In germline, CDR1 is MNHNY, CDR2 SVGAGI (reference sequence).

This clone was observed a handful of times. This chain uses TRBV4-1 with TRBJ1-2; D is unresolved. The CDR3 has 14 residues. V lost 8 bases to trimming and J lost 7 bases, with 20 bases between them. Per the germline V gene, CDR1 is MGHRA and CDR2 is YSYEKL. This CDR3 reads CASSAKGWEGGYTF. The CDR3 DNA follows: TGCGCCAGCTCAGCCAAAGGTTGGGAAGGTGGCTACACCTTC.

About this clone: Other DNA sequences in the sample encode the same CDR3. The V gene is TRBV5-1, the J gene TRBJ1-5; no clear D. V was pared by 4 bases and J by 3 bases, with 14 bases between. There are 15 residues in the CDR3. CDR1 is SGHRS, CDR2 YFSETQ, per germline. The chain's CDR3 is CASSPDGHSNQPQHF. The CDR3, as DNA: TGCGCCAGCAGCCCCGACGGTCACTCCAATCAGCCCCAGCATTTT.